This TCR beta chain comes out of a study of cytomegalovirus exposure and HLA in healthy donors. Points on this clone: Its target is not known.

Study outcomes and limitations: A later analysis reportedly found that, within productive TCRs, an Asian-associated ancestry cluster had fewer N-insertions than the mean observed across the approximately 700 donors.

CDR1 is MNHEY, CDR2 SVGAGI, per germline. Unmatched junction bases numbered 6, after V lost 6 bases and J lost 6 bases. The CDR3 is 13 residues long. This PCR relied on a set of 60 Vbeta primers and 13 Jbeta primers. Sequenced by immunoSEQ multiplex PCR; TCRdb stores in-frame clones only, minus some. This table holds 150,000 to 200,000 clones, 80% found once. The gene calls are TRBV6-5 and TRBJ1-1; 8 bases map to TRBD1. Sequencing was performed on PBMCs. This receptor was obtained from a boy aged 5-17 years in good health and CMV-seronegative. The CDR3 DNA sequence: TGTGCCAGCAGCCCCGGACAGGGAGCTGAAGCTTTCTTT. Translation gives CASSPGQGAEAFF.